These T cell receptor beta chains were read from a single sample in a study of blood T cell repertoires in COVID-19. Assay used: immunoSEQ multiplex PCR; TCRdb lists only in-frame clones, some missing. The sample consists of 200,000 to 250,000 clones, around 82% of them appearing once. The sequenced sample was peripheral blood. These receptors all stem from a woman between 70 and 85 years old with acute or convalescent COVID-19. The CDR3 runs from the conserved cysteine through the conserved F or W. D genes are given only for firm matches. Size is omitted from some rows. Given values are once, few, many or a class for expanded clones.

CASSSQAGGIGGELFF | TGTGCCAGCAGCTCTCAAGCGGGAGGAATCGGCGGGGAGCTGTTTTTT | 16 | TRBJ2-2 | TRBV7-2 | TRBD2 | .
CASSLVSFQETQYF | TGTGCCAGCAGCTTAGTTAGCTTCCAAGAGACCCAGTACTTC | 14 | TRBJ2-5 | TRBV7-2 | . | .
CASKTRGESYEQYF | TGTGCCAGCAAAACCAGGGGAGAGTCCTACGAGCAGTACTTC | 14 | TRBJ2-7 | TRBV27 | . | .
CASSLGRVDYEQYF | TGTGCCAGCAGCTTAGGCCGGGTCGACTACGAGCAGTACTTC | 14 | TRBJ2-7 | TRBV13 | . | .
CATSPGGQGDQPQHF | TGTGCCACCAGTCCTGGGGGACAGGGGGATCAGCCCCAGCATTTT | 15 | TRBJ1-5 | TRBV24-1 | TRBD1 | few
CASSRDRGFREQYF | TGCGCCAGCAGCCGGGACAGGGGGTTTCGGGAGCAGTACTTC | 14 | TRBJ2-7 | TRBV10-2 | TRBD1 | .
CASSVQDRVTGELFF | TGTGCCAGTAGTGTGCAGGACAGGGTCACCGGGGAGCTGTTTTTT | 15 | TRBJ2-2 | TRBV19 | TRBD1 | .
CASSLSAGEGVRNIQYF | TGTGCCAGCAGTTTGAGCGCCGGAGAAGGGGTCAGAAACATTCAGTACTTC | 17 | TRBJ2-4 | TRBV27 | . | .
CASSFSAVSYGYTF | TGTGCCAGCAGCTTTTCTGCTGTTAGCTATGGCTACACCTTC | 14 | TRBJ1-2 | TRBV7-9 | . | .
CAWTVGRARTDTQYF | TGTGCCTGGACCGTGGGCAGGGCACGCACAGATACGCAGTATTTT | 15 | TRBJ2-3 | TRBV30 | . | .
CASSRQVQPQHF | TGTGCCAGCAGTCGACAGGTCCAGCCCCAGCATTTT | 12 | TRBJ1-5 | TRBV12-3/TRBV12-4 | . | .
CASRSPQGTGNTIYF | TGTGCCAGCAGATCACCTCAGGGGACTGGAAACACCATATATTTT | 15 | TRBJ1-3 | TRBV28 | . | .
CAISGGGNGVTQYF | TGTGCCATCAGTGGAGGGGGCAATGGTGTGACCCAGTACTTC | 14 | TRBJ2-5 | TRBV10-3 | TRBD1 | .
CASSYYQGRDYGYTF | TGTGCCAGCAGTTACTACCAGGGGAGAGACTATGGCTACACCTTC | 15 | TRBJ1-2 | TRBV6-5 | . | .
CASRVDREAFF | TGTGCCAGCAGAGTGGACAGGGAAGCTTTCTTT | 11 | TRBJ1-1 | TRBV6-5 | TRBD1 | .
CASSLDQGRGETQYF | TGTGCCAGCAGCTTAGATCAGGGGAGGGGGGAGACCCAGTACTTC | 15 | TRBJ2-5 | TRBV11-2 | . | .
CASSVGGRAHNEQFF | TGTGCCAGCAGCGTTGGAGGGAGGGCCCACAATGAGCAGTTCTTC | 15 | TRBJ2-1 | TRBV9 | TRBD2 | .
CASSFSTGGYTF | TGTGCCAGCAGCTTCTCAACCGGGGGCTACACCTTC | 12 | TRBJ1-2 | TRBV7-9 | . | .
CASAADGYQPQHF | TGTGCTAGTGCCGCCGACGGGTATCAGCCCCAGCATTTT | 13 | TRBJ1-5 | TRBV12-5 | . | .
CASSSISGSNNEQFF | TGTGCCAGCAGCTCCATTAGCGGGAGCAATAATGAGCAGTTCTTC | 15 | TRBJ2-1 | TRBV7-9 | TRBD2 | few
CASTDRGRFYNEQFF | TGTGCCAGCACCGACAGGGGGCGCTTTTACAATGAGCAGTTCTTC | 15 | TRBJ2-1 | TRBV6-5 | TRBD1 | .
CASSPYPGGAPSPLHF | TGTGCCAGCAGCCCATACCCGGGCGGGGCGCCTTCACCCCTCCACTTT | 16 | TRBJ1-6 | TRBV14 | . | .
CASGTSVAYEQYF | TGTGCCAGTGGGACTAGCGTGGCCTACGAGCAGTACTTC | 13 | TRBJ2-7 | TRBV6-5 | TRBD2 | .
CASSQDPQGYGTEAFF | TGTGCCAGCAGCCAAGATCCGCAGGGGTACGGCACTGAAGCTTTCTTT | 16 | TRBJ1-1 | TRBV4-2 | . | .
CASSDNRPYSNQPQHF | TGTGCCAGCAGTGACAACAGACCTTATAGCAATCAGCCCCAGCATTTT | 16 | TRBJ1-5 | TRBV27 | . | few
CASSIGAGDEKLFF | TGTGCCAGTAGTATTGGGGCAGGTGATGAAAAACTGTTTTTT | 14 | TRBJ1-4 | TRBV19 | . | .
CASSREGLEAFF | TGTGCCAGTAGTCGGGAAGGGCTTGAAGCTTTCTTT | 12 | TRBJ1-1 | TRBV19 | . | .